This is a list of T cell receptor beta chains from one sample in a study of early T cells in non-severe SARS-CoV-2 infection. TCRdb reprocessed the 5' RACE reads via MiXCR and lists one record per CDR3 protein. The data contain about 67,000 distinct CDR3 sequences, approximately 11% of them singletons. Sequences were derived from whole blood, sampled at baseline. These receptors came from an adult who was a healthcare worker with PCR-confirmed SARS-CoV-2 infection or an uninfected control (not recorded which). Each CDR3 is given with its conserved first and last residue. Fields, in order: J gene, clone size, V gene, D gene, CDR3 protein, CDR3 DNA. D genes are given only for firm matches. Where a row states a size, it is once, few, many or the class of an expanded clone; other rows omit it.

>TRBJ2-3|few|TRBV6-2/TRBV6-3|TRBD1
CASSYQGGAYTQYF
TGTGCCAGCAGTTACCAAGGGGGCGCCTATACGCAGTATTTT
>TRBJ2-3|many|TRBV7-2|.
CASSLFGGMGTDTQYF
TGTGCCAGCAGCTTATTTGGCGGGATGGGCACAGATACGCAGTATTTT
>TRBJ2-1|.|TRBV6-5|.
CASSSTEQFF
TGTGCCAGCAGTTCAACTGAGCAGTTCTTC
>TRBJ1-1|many|TRBV6-4|.
CASSTTNTEAFF
TGTGCCAGCAGCACCACGAACACTGAAGCTTTCTTT
>TRBJ2-1|few|TRBV20-1|TRBD2
CSPPGLAGEGQFF
TGCAGCCCCCCGGGACTAGCGGGAGAGGGGCAGTTCTTC
>TRBJ2-2|many|TRBV5-6|TRBD2
CASSLYRGTMNTGELFF
TGTGCCAGCAGCCTCTACCGGGGGACTATGAACACCGGGGAGCTGTTTTTT
>TRBJ2-7|few|TRBV28|TRBD1
CASSPYLGQVYEQYF
TGTGCCAGCAGTCCATACTTAGGACAGGTCTACGAGCAGTACTTC
>TRBJ2-3|few|TRBV20-1|TRBD2
CSATTSGGNTDTQYF
TGCAGTGCTACTACTAGCGGAGGCAACACAGATACGCAGTATTTT
>TRBJ2-1|many|TRBV11-2|.
CASSPAFRKATYNEQFF
TGTGCCAGCAGCCCAGCGTTTAGAAAGGCGACCTACAATGAGCAGTTCTTC
>TRBJ1-1|many|TRBV12-3/TRBV12-4|TRBD1
CASSVRDRETEAFF
TGTGCCAGCAGTGTCCGGGACAGGGAGACTGAAGCTTTCTTT
>TRBJ2-1|many|TRBV5-1|.
CASSLDDLNEQFF
TGCGCCAGCAGCTTGGATGACCTTAATGAGCAGTTCTTC
>TRBJ2-7|many|TRBV28|TRBD2
CASSPGLAGASVF
TGTGCCAGCAGTCCCGGACTAGCGGGGGCATCCGTATTC
>TRBJ2-7|many|TRBV20-1|.
CSAGGRAVLEQYF
TGCAGTGCTGGGGGGCGGGCTGTTCTTGAGCAGTACTTC
>TRBJ2-2|few|TRBV4-2|.
CASSQDLPANTGELFF
TGTGCCAGCAGCCAAGATCTACCAGCGAACACCGGGGAGCTGTTTTTT
>TRBJ2-2|.|TRBV12-5|.
CASGLVRTGELFF
TGTGCTAGTGGTTTGGTACGGACCGGGGAGCTGTTTTTT
>TRBJ2-3|many|TRBV7-2|.
CASSFSDTQYF
TGTGCCAGCAGCTTTTCAGATACGCAGTATTTT
>TRBJ2-1|few|TRBV6-6|.
CASRHLGDARNEQFF
TGTGCCAGCAGACACCTGGGGGACGCCAGGAATGAGCAGTTCTTC
>TRBJ2-3|.|TRBV27|.
CASSLTTTDTQYF
TGTGCCAGCAGTTTAACCACCACAGATACGCAGTATTTT
>TRBJ2-7|many|TRBV6-2/TRBV6-3|.
CASSPPGTGSYEQYF
TGTGCCAGCAGTCCCCCCGGGACCGGCTCCTACGAGCAGTACTTC
>TRBJ1-1|.|TRBV28|.
CASRGSMNTEAFF
TGTGCCAGCAGGGGCAGCATGAACACTGAAGCTTTCTTT
>TRBJ2-7|many|TRBV2|TRBD2
CASSENPTSGSRSSYEQYF
TGTGCCAGCAGCGAAAACCCCACTAGCGGGAGCAGGAGCTCCTACGAGCAGTACTTC
>TRBJ2-1|.|TRBV7-3|TRBD2
CASSPVGGRGDEQFF
TGTGCCAGCAGCCCCGTGGGAGGGAGGGGTGATGAGCAGTTCTTC
>TRBJ1-2|many|TRBV6-5|.
CASSYFAGRLDWGYTF
TGTGCCAGCAGTTACTTCGCGGGACGGTTGGATTGGGGCTACACCTTC
>TRBJ2-7|few|TRBV7-2|TRBD2
CASSRQIGLAGSYEQYF
TGTGCCAGCAGCCGCCAGATAGGACTAGCGGGCTCTTACGAGCAGTACTTC
>TRBJ2-7|many|TRBV29-1|TRBD1
CSVDRGTGTEQYF
TGCAGCGTTGACCGGGGGACAGGGACCGAGCAGTACTTC
>TRBJ2-2|few|TRBV9|TRBD2
CASSPRGLAGAGELFF
TGTGCCAGCAGCCCCCGGGGACTAGCGGGAGCCGGGGAGCTGTTTTTT
>TRBJ1-5|many|TRBV2|TRBD1
CASSVGQGNQPQHF
TGTGCCAGCAGTGTGGGACAGGGGAATCAGCCCCAGCATTTT
>TRBJ2-1|.|TRBV9|TRBD1
CASSVGGGTGPYNEQFF
TGTGCCAGCAGCGTTGGAGGAGGGACAGGACCCTACAATGAGCAGTTCTTC
>TRBJ1-2|many|TRBV7-2|TRBD1
CASTPGQGAFYGYTF
TGTGCCAGCACCCCCGGACAGGGGGCCTTCTATGGCTACACCTTC
>TRBJ2-7|many|TRBV20-1|TRBD2
CSALSGSLDEQYF
TGCAGTGCCCTAAGCGGGAGTCTAGACGAGCAGTACTTC
>TRBJ1-4|few|TRBV20-1|.
CSASSTGYNEKLFF
TGCAGTGCTTCGTCGACGGGTTATAATGAAAAACTGTTTTTT
>TRBJ2-7|few|TRBV2|.
CASSEAQAERYF
TGTGCCAGCAGTGAAGCCCAGGCAGAGCGGTACTTC
>TRBJ2-3|many|TRBV28|.
CASTELAFSTDTQYF
TGTGCCAGCACGGAGCTAGCTTTTTCCACAGATACGCAGTATTTT
>TRBJ1-1|few|TRBV6-2/TRBV6-3|.
CASRRGWGNTEAFF
TGTGCCAGCAGAAGGGGATGGGGGAACACTGAAGCTTTCTTT
>TRBJ2-7|many|TRBV4-3|TRBD2
CASSQGVAGAYEQYF
TGCGCCAGCAGCCAAGGGGTAGCGGGGGCCTACGAGCAGTACTTC
>TRBJ1-2|many|TRBV10-3|.
CAIRGSANYGYTF
TGTGCCATCAGAGGATCAGCTAACTATGGCTACACCTTC
>TRBJ2-7|few|TRBV7-9|.
CASNSQSDVSYEQYF
TGTGCCAGCAACTCCCAATCGGATGTCTCCTACGAGCAGTACTTC
>TRBJ1-2|many|TRBV24-1|TRBD1
CATSDPGTGYGYTF
TGTGCCACCAGTGATCCAGGGACAGGGTATGGCTACACCTTC
>TRBJ2-1|few|TRBV7-2|.
CASSSGPPGNEQFF
TGTGCCAGCAGCTCTGGACCACCGGGCAATGAGCAGTTCTTC
>TRBJ2-1|few|TRBV12-3/TRBV12-4|TRBD1
CASSPQDRGLYNEQFF
TGTGCCAGCAGTCCACAGGACAGGGGGCTCTACAATGAGCAGTTCTTC
>TRBJ2-7|many|TRBV12-3/TRBV12-4|.
CASSPSWDEQYF
TGTGCCAGCAGTCCATCTTGGGACGAGCAGTACTTC
>TRBJ2-1|many|TRBV7-9|.
CASSPGLFRQRSYNEQFF
TGTGCCAGCAGCCCGGGCTTATTTCGGCAAAGGTCCTACAATGAGCAGTTCTTC
>TRBJ1-6|many|TRBV20-1|.
CSARQGSPLHF
TGCAGTGCTAGACAGGGGTCACCCCTCCACTTT
>TRBJ1-1|.|TRBV7-9|.
CASSLGGQKNTEAFF
TGTGCCAGCAGCTTAGGCGGACAGAAGAACACTGAAGCTTTCTTT
>TRBJ2-1|few|TRBV29-1|.
CSFRLYNEQFF
TGCAGCTTCAGGCTTTACAATGAGCAGTTCTTC
>TRBJ2-3|.|TRBV7-2|.
CASSRDRLVDTQYF
TGTGCCAGCAGCCGGGACCGCCTAGTAGATACGCAGTATTTT
>TRBJ1-1|many|TRBV12-5|TRBD1
CASRRQGMNTEAFF
TGTGCTAGTCGCCGACAGGGAATGAACACTGAAGCTTTCTTT
>TRBJ1-1|many|TRBV5-4|TRBD1
CASSLGHPTGATEAFF
TGTGCCAGCAGCTTGGGCCATCCTACAGGGGCCACTGAAGCTTTCTTT
>TRBJ2-1|few|TRBV29-1|.
CSVALDRQSRFF
TGCAGCGTCGCACTTGACAGGCAGAGCAGGTTCTTC
>TRBJ2-3|.|TRBV7-2|.
CASSLGRDTQYF
TGTGCCAGCAGTTTAGGGAGAGATACGCAGTATTTT